The clone carrying this TCR beta chain was found many times. CDR1 DFQATT and CDR2 SNEGSKA come from the germline V gene (reference sequence). This CDR3 spans 14 amino acids. Trimming pared 6 bases from V and 0 bases from J, leaving 15 bases between. These data belong to a study of identical twins. Using its own MiXCR run on the 5' RACE reads, TCRdb lists one record per CDR3 protein. The repertoire has 450,000 or so distinct CDR3 sequences, more than 13% of them found once; the top ten carry more than 0.5%. Separately, the same data were catalogued under a study of yellow fever vaccine responses in identical twins.

V gene TRBV20-1 combines with J gene TRBJ2-7; D may be TRBD1 (6 bases). The receptor was derived from a woman between 18 and 30 years old in good health. Material for sequencing was CD4+ T cells sorted from blood. The CDR3 spells CSANRDILSYEQYF. For the CDR3, the DNA is TGCAGTGCAAACCGGGACATTCTCTCCTACGAGCAGTACTTC.